The 10 T cell receptor beta chains below come from one sample, sequenced in a study of blood T cell repertoires in COVID-19. Repertoires were generated with immunoSEQ multiplex PCR, while TCRdb's copy carries only in-frame clones and drops some. Of a few hundred thousand clones listed, around 88% are singletons. Sequenced sample: peripheral blood. The receptors shown here come from a woman in her thirties who had recovered from COVID-19.

This clone came up a few times. The chain recombines TRBV10-3 with TRBJ1-1; D call uncertain. The CDR3 totals 15 residues. V lost 0 bases to trimming and J lost 1 base, with 9 bases between them. The germline V gene has CDR1 ENHRY and CDR2 SYGVKD. The DNA for the CDR3 is TGTGCCATCAGTGAGTCTGGGAGGGCGAACACTGAAGCTTTCTTT. Amino acid sequence: CAISESGRANTEAFF.

The chain employs TRBV5-6 and TRBJ2-2; 8 nucleotides line up with TRBD2. J lost 0 bases, V lost 2 bases, and 0 bases had no gene match. Germline CDR1 and CDR2: SGHDT and YYEEEE. The CDR3 has 15 amino acids. CDR3: CASSFSGTNTGELFF. The CDR3 bases are TGTGCCAGCAGCTTTAGCGGGACGAACACCGGGGAGCTGTTTTTT.

The rearrangement uses TRBV5-1 and TRBJ1-1; D might be TRBD1 (5 bases). The CDR3 is 14 residues long. Per the germline V gene, CDR1 is SGHRS and CDR2 is YFSETQ. V was cut by 0 bases and J by 4 bases, with 10 bases left in between. The CDR3 here is CASSLGGGSTEAFF. DNA for the CDR3: TGCGCCAGCAGCTTGGGCGGGGGTAGCACTGAAGCTTTCTTT.

The rearrangement joins TRBV5-1 to TRBJ2-1; TRBD2 might be the D (6 bases). The length of the CDR3 is 14 residues. Germline V CDR1 and CDR2: SGHRS, YFSETQ. V lost 0 bases to trimming and J lost 7 bases, with 11 bases between them. DNA of the CDR3: TGCGCCAGCAGCTTGGGTCTTGGAGGGAATGAGCAGTTCTTC. Its translation is CASSLGLGGNEQFF.

V gene TRBV12-3 or TRBV12-4 combines with J gene TRBJ2-5; D ambiguous. The CDR3 has 11 residues. V was pared by 6 bases and J by 3 bases, with 5 bases between. In nucleotides, the CDR3 is TGTGCCAGCAGGACTGAAGAGACCCAGTACTTC. Its protein is CASRTEETQYF.

The gene calls are TRBV5-1 and TRBJ2-3; a possible D gene is TRBD1 (5 bases). In germline, CDR1 is SGHRS, CDR2 YFSETQ. Trimming cost V 2 bases and J 5 bases, with 9 bases left between them. The CDR3 consists of 13 residues. The CDR3 spells CASSFFTGDTQYF. CDR3 nucleotide sequence: TGCGCCAGCAGCTTCTTCACAGGAGATACGCAGTATTTT.

The chain joins TRBV6-5 to TRBJ1-1, with 9 bases lining up with TRBD1. The CDR3 length is 14 residues. Germline CDR1 reads MNHEY; CDR2 reads SVGAGI. V shed 5 bases and J 4 bases; nucleotides not matched to a gene: 5. The CDR3 region is CASSTDRGRTEAFF. DNA of the CDR3: TGTGCCAGCAGTACGGACAGGGGCCGCACTGAAGCTTTCTTT.

This chain uses TRBV5-4 with TRBJ1-6; D perhaps matches TRBD1 (6 bases). The germline CDR1 and CDR2 sequences are SGHNT and YYREEE (reference sequence). This CDR3 has 14 amino acids. Trimming took 0 bases from V and 8 from J, leaving 9 bases between them. The DNA of the CDR3 is TGTGCCAGCAGCTTGGAGCCAGGGGATTCACCCCTCCACTTT. Protein product: CASSLEPGDSPLHF. The full variable domain, with the rest looked up from reference TRBV5-4 and TRBJ1-6, is ETGVTQSPTHLIKTRGQQVTLRCSSQSGHNTVSWYQQALGQGPQFIFQYYREEENGRGNFPPRFSGLQFPNYSSELNVNALELDDSALYLCASSLEPGDSPLHFGNGTRLTVT.

This clone has a handful of counts. The V call is TRBV19, the J call TRBJ1-1; D is unresolved. The germline V and J ends were trimmed by 5 bases and 5 bases, with 18 bases remaining between them. The length of the CDR3 is 15 residues. Germline-derived CDR1 and CDR2 are LNHDA and SQIVND (reference sequence). The CDR3 nucleotides are TGTGCCAGTAGTCCCCGGGTGAGGGTTTGGACTGAAGCTTTCTTT. This encodes CASSPRVRVWTEAFF.

This chain uses TRBV28 with TRBJ2-7; 7 nucleotides line up with TRBD1. The CDR3 length is 14 residues. Unmatched junction bases numbered 9, after V lost 10 bases and J lost 0 bases. In germline, CDR1 is MDHEN, CDR2 SYDVKM. Here the CDR3 reads CATLTGTVSYEQYF. The CDR3 nucleotides read TGTGCCACCCTGACCGGGACAGTCTCCTACGAGCAGTACTTC.